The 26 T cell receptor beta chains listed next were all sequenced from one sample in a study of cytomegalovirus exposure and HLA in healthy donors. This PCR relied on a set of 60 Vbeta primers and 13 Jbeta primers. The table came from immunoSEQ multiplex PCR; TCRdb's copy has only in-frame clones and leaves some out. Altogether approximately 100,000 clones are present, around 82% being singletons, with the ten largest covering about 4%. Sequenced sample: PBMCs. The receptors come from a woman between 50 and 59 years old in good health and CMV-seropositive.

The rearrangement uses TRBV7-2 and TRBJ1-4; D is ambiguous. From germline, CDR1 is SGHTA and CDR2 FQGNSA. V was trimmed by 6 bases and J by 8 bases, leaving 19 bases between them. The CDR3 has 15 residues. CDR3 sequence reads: CASRNRASGKEKLFF. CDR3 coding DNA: TGTGCCAGCAGAAACCGGGCCTCGGGAAAGGAAAAACTGTTTTTT. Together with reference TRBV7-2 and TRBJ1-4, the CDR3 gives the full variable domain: GAGVSQSPSNKVTEKGKDVELRCDPISGHTALYWYRQSLGQGLEFLIYFQGNSAPDKSGLPSDRFSAERTGGSVSTLTIQRTQQEDSAVYLCASRNRASGKEKLFFGSGTQLSVL.

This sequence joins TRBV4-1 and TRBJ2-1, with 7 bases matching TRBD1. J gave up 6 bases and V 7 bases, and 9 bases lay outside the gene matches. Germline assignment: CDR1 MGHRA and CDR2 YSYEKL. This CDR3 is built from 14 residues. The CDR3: CASTLFRDSNEQFF. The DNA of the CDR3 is TGCGCCAGCACCCTCTTTCGGGACAGCAATGAGCAGTTCTTC.

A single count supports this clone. The CDR3 region is CASSLDRGAGAEAFF. As DNA, the CDR3 is TGTGCCAGCAGCTTGGATCGGGGGGCAGGCGCTGAAGCTTTCTTT. The chain links TRBV5-6 to TRBJ1-1, with a weak D call TRBD1 (6 bases). This CDR3 spans 15 amino acids. The V and J ends lost 0 bases and 6 bases respectively, with 15 bases between them. CDR1 and CDR2 from the germline V gene are SGHDT and YYEEEE.

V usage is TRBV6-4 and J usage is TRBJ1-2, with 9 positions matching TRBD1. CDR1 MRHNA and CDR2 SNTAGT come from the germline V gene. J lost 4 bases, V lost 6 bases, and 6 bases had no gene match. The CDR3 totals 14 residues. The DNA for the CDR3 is TGTGCCAGCAGGCTGGACAGGGGATCCTATGGCTACACCTTC. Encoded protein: CASRLDRGSYGYTF.

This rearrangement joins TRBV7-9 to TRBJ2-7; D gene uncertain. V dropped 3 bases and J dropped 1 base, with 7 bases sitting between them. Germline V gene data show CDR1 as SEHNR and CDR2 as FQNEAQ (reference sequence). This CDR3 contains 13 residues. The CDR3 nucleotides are TGTGCCAGCAGCTTCGCAACTTCCTACGAGCAGTACTTC. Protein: CASSFATSYEQYF.

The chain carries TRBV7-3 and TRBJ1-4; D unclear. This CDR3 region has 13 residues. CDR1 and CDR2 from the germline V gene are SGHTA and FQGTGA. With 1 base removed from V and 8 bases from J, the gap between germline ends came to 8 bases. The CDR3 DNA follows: TGTGCCAGCAGCTTAAAGGTGGGCGAAAAACTGTTTTTT. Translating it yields CASSLKVGEKLFF.

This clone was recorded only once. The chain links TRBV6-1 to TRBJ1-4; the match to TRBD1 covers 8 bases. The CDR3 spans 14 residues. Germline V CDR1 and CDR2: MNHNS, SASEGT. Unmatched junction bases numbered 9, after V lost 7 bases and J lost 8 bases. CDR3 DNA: TGTGCCAGCACAGAGGCAGGGGGCGGGGAAAAACTGTTTTTT. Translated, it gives CASTEAGGGEKLFF.

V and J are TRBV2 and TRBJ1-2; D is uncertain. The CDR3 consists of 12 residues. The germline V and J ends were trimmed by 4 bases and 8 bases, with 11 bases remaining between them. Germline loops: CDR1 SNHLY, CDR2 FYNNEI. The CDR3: CASSGEAGGYTF. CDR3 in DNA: TGTGCCAGCAGTGGGGAAGCGGGCGGCTACACCTTC.

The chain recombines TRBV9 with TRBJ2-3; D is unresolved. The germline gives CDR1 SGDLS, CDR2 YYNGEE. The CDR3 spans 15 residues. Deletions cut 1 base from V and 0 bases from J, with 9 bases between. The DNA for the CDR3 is TGTGCCAGCAGCGTATCTACTTCTAGCACAGATACGCAGTATTTT. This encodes CASSVSTSSTDTQYF.

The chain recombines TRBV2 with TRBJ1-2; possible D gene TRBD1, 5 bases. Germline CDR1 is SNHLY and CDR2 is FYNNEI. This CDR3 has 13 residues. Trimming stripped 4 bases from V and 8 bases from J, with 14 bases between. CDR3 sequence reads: CASSADTGWGYTF. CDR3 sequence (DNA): TGTGCCAGCAGTGCGGACACTGGATGGGGCTACACCTTC.

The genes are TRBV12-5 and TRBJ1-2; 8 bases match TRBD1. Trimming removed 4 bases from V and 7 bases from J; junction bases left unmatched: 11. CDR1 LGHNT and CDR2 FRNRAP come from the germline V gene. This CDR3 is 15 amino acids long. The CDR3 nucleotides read TGTGCTAGTGGTTCCTTAACGACAGGGGAGCCTGGCTACACCTTC. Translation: CASGSLTTGEPGYTF.

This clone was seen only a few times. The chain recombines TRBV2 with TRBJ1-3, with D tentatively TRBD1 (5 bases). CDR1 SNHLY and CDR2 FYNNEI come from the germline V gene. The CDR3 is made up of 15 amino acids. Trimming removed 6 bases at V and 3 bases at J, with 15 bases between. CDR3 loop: CASSPNPGFGNTIYF. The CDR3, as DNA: TGTGCCAGCAGCCCTAATCCAGGGTTTGGAAACACCATATATTTT.

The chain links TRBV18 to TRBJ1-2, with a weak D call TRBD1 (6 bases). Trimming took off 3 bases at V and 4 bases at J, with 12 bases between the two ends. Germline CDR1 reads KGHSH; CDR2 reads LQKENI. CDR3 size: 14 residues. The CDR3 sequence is CASSPPGASYGYTF. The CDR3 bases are TGTGCCAGCTCACCGCCAGGGGCGAGCTATGGCTACACCTTC.

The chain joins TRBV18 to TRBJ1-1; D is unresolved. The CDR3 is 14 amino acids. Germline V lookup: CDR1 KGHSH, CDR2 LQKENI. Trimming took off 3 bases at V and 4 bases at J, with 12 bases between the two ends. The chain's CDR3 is CASSPEGGVTEAFF. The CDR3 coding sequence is TGTGCCAGCTCACCGGAGGGCGGTGTCACTGAAGCTTTCTTT.

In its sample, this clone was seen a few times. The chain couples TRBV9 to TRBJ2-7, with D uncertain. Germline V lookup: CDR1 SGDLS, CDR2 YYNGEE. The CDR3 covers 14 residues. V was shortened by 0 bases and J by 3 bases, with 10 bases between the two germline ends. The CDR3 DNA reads TGTGCCAGCAGCGTAGCACCCTCGGGCTACGAGCAGTACTTC. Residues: CASSVAPSGYEQYF.

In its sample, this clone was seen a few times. The CDR3 nucleotides read TGTGCCAGCAGCACTCAGGGAAATCAGCCCCAGCATTTT. It yields the protein CASSTQGNQPQHF. The rearrangement uses TRBV9 and TRBJ1-5, with D perhaps matching TRBD1 (5 bases). Trimming stripped 4 bases from V and 4 bases from J, with 9 bases between. The CDR3 is 13 amino acids. Germline V CDR1 and CDR2: SGDLS, YYNGEE.

The CDR3 nucleotides read TGTGCCAGCAGCGCCCGGGCCGGGACAGGCTTCTCCACCGGGGAGCTGTTTTTT. Its translation: CASSARAGTGFSTGELFF. The chain recombines TRBV9 with TRBJ2-2; 8 bases are shared with TRBD1. CDR1 is SGDLS and CDR2 is YYNGEE in the germline V gene. V lost 3 bases to trimming and J lost 4 bases; unmatched junction nucleotides: 14. The CDR3 runs 18 residues.

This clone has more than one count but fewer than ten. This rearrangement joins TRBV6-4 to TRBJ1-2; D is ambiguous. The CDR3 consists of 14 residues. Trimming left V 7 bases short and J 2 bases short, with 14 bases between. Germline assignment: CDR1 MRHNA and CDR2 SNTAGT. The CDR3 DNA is TGTGCCAGCACGTCAGGCCCCTCCAACTATGGCTACACCTTC. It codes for CASTSGPSNYGYTF.

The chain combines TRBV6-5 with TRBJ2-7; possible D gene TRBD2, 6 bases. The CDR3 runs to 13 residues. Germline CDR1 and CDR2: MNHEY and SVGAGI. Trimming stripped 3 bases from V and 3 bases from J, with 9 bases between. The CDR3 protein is CASSYREFYEQYF. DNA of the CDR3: TGTGCCAGCAGTTATCGGGAGTTCTACGAGCAGTACTTC.

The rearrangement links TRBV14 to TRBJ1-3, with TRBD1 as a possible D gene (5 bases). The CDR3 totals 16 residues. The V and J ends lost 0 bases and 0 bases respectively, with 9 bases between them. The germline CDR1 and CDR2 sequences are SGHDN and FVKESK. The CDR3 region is CASSQEVGGSGNTIYF. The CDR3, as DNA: TGTGCCAGCAGCCAAGAGGTGGGGGGCTCTGGAAACACCATATATTTT.

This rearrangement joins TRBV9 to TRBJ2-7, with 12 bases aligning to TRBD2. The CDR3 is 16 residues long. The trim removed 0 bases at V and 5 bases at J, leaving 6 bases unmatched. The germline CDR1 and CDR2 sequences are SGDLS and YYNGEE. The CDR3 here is CASSVGLAGGRNEQYF. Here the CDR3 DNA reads TGTGCCAGCAGCGTAGGTCTAGCGGGAGGGCGGAACGAGCAGTACTTC.

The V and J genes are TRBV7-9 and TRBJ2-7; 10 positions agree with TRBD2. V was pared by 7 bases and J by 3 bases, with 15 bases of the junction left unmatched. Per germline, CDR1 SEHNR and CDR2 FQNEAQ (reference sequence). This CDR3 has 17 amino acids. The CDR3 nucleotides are TGTGCCAGCACCCCCAAAGACCTAGCGGGAGAGAACTACGAGCAGTACTTC. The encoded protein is CASTPKDLAGENYEQYF.

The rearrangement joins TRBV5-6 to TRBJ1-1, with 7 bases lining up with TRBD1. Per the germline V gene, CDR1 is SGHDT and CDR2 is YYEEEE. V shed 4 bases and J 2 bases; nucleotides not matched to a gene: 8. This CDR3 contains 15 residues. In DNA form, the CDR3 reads TGTGCCAGCAGCCCTGACAGGGTCCTCAACACTGAAGCTTTCTTT. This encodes CASSPDRVLNTEAFF.

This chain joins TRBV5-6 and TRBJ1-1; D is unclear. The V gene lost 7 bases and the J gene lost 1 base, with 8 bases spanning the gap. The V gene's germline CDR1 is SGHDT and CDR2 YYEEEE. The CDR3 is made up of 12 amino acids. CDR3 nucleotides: TGTGCCAGCGCGGGGTGGAACACTGAAGCTTTCTTT. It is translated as CASAGWNTEAFF.

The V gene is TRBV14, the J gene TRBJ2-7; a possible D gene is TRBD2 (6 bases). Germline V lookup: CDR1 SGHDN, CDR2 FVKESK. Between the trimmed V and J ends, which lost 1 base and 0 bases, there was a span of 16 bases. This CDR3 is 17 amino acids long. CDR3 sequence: CASSQVGRLDFSYEQYF. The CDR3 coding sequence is TGTGCCAGCAGCCAAGTGGGGCGACTAGATTTCTCCTACGAGCAGTACTTC.

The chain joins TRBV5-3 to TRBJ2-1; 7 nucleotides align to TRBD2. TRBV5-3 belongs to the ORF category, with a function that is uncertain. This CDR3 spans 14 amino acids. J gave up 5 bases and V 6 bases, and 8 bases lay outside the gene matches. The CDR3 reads CARTLGEGHNEQFF. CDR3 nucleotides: TGTGCCAGAACCCTCGGGGAGGGCCACAATGAGCAGTTCTTC.